The 15 T cell receptor beta chains below come from one sample, sequenced in a study of blood T cell repertoires in COVID-19. The data were produced by immunoSEQ multiplex PCR, yet TCRdb's version contains in-frame clones alone and is incomplete. The sample shows roughly 73,000 clones, about 91% of them seen only once. The sequenced material came from peripheral blood. The receptors come from an elderly man with acute or convalescent COVID-19.

The J gene is TRBJ2-5, the V gene TRBV10-1; the D is unclear. This CDR3 has 13 residues. Germline V gene sequence: CDR1 WNHNN, CDR2 SYGVQD (reference sequence). V shed 5 bases and J shed 5 bases, with 12 bases lying between them. CDR3 nucleotides: TGCGCCAGCAGTACTCTAGGTGTCGAGACCCAGTACTTC. Its translation: CASSTLGVETQYF.

The rearrangement links TRBV5-4 to TRBJ1-6, with 7 positions matching TRBD1. This CDR3 has 15 residues. The V gene end was trimmed by 4 bases and the J gene end by 9 bases; junction bases not matched to a gene: 10. Germline CDR1 is SGHNT and CDR2 is YYREEE (reference sequence). The CDR3 coding sequence is TGTGCCAGCAGCGAAAACAGGGGACTTAGTTCACCCCTCCACTTT. This sequence encodes CASSENRGLSSPLHF.

The sample holds one count of this clone. The chain joins TRBV19 to TRBJ2-1, with D tentatively TRBD2 (6 bases). Trimming took off 9 bases at V and 7 bases at J, with 22 bases between the two ends. The germline V gene encodes CDR1 LNHDA and CDR2 SQIVND (reference sequence). The CDR3 spans 15 residues. CDR3 nucleotide sequence: TGTGCCAGCCAGACGTGGGCGGGGATGGGGAATGAGCAGTTCTTC. Its translation: CASQTWAGMGNEQFF.

This clone has only one observation. The J gene is TRBJ2-7, the V gene TRBV7-6, with 11 bases lining up with TRBD1. Germline lookup yields CDR1 SGHVS and CDR2 FNYEAQ. CDR3 length: 16 amino acids. V shed 4 bases and J 3 bases; nucleotides not matched to a gene: 8. CDR3 sequence: CASSSGQGAYHYEQYF. In nucleotides, the CDR3 is TGTGCCAGCAGCTCTGGACAGGGGGCATACCACTACGAGCAGTACTTC.

This clone was seen just once. The chain carries TRBV20-1 and TRBJ1-4, with D possibly being TRBD1 (6 bases). The CDR3 has 14 amino acids. Germline V gene data show CDR1 as DFQATT and CDR2 as SNEGSKA (reference sequence). V dropped 3 bases and J dropped 10 bases, with 18 bases sitting between them. The CDR3: CSASRPQGGGKLFF. The CDR3 bases are TGCAGTGCTAGTAGGCCCCAGGGAGGGGGAAAACTGTTTTTT.

The J gene is TRBJ1-5, the V gene TRBV5-8, with D unresolved. Germline V CDR1 and CDR2: SGHTS, YDEGEE. V shed 0 bases and J shed 0 bases, with 7 bases lying between them. The CDR3 length is 15 residues. CDR3 amino acids: CASSLGQYSNQPQHF. CDR3 bases: TGTGCCAGCAGCTTGGGACAATATAGCAATCAGCCCCAGCATTTT.

The chain is built from TRBV2 and TRBJ1-2, with 7 bases that match TRBD1. Trimming took 4 bases from V and 4 from J; bases not matched to a gene: 9. CDR1 is SNHLY and CDR2 is FYNNEI in the germline V gene. The CDR3 spans 15 residues. The CDR3, as DNA: TGTGCCAGCAGTGGGGACAGACTCCCTGCCTATGGCTACACCTTC. Protein: CASSGDRLPAYGYTF. Filled out from reference TRBV2 and TRBJ1-2, the complete variable domain reads EPEVTQTPSHQVTQMGQEVILRCVPISNHLYFYWYRQILGQKVEFLVSFYNNEISEKSEIFDDQFSVERPDGSNFTLKIRSTKLEDSAMYFCASSGDRLPAYGYTFGSGTRLTVV.

V gene TRBV7-9 combines with J gene TRBJ2-5; a weak D match, TRBD2 (6 bases). Deletions cut 3 bases from V and 5 bases from J, with 13 bases between. The CDR3 extends over 14 amino acids. Germline V gene sequence: CDR1 SEHNR, CDR2 FQNEAQ (reference sequence). CDR3 sequence reads: CASSLGLSGETQYF. As DNA, the CDR3 is TGTGCCAGCAGCTTGGGACTGTCGGGTGAGACCCAGTACTTC.

The chain uses TRBV4-1 and TRBJ1-1; the match to TRBD1 covers 8 bases. In germline, CDR1 is MGHRA, CDR2 YSYEKL. CDR3 length equals 17 residues. V lost 3 bases to trimming and J lost 6 bases; unmatched junction nucleotides: 15. In nucleotides, the CDR3 is TGCGCCAGCAGCCAGGGGGGCCCGGGACAGGAGCTTTCTGAAGCTTTCTTT. Its protein product is CASSQGGPGQELSEAFF.

This chain links TRBV5-1 with TRBJ1-4; 11 positions agree with TRBD1. The CDR3 loop spans 16 amino acids. Germline V gene data show CDR1 as SGHRS and CDR2 as YFSETQ. J gave up 7 bases and V 0 bases, and 5 bases lay outside the gene matches. As DNA, the CDR3 is TGCGCCAGCAGCTTGGCCGGGACAGGGGGTTCTGAAAAACTGTTTTTT. Amino acids: CASSLAGTGGSEKLFF.

V gene TRBV5-7 combines with J gene TRBJ1-1; D may be TRBD1 (6 bases). TRBV5-7 is classed as an ORF, of uncertain function. CDR3 length: 14 amino acids. V was cut by 2 bases and J by 0 bases, with 8 bases left in between. The CDR3 DNA sequence: TGTGCCAGCAGCTTCCAGGGGTTGAACACTGAAGCTTTCTTT. It encodes CASSFQGLNTEAFF.

J is TRBJ1-6 and V is TRBV3-1 (or the pseudogene TRBV3-2), with D perhaps matching TRBD1 (5 bases). The CDR3 contains 15 residues. V was trimmed by 1 base and J by 6 bases, leaving 10 bases between them. Germline V gene sequence: CDR1 LGHDT, CDR2 YNNKEL (reference sequence). The CDR3 protein is CASSQVPGGNSPLHF. The CDR3 DNA follows: TGTGCCAGCAGCCAAGTCCCGGGGGGTAATTCACCCCTCCACTTT.

V gene TRBV5-1 combines with J gene TRBJ1-2; 8 bases fit TRBD1. Germline loops: CDR1 SGHRS, CDR2 YFSETQ. The junction had 9 bases not matched to a gene; V was cut back by 3 bases and J by 8 bases. The CDR3 covers 14 residues. The DNA of the CDR3 is TGCGCCAGCAGCTCGGGCCCGACAGGGGAAGGCTACACCTTC. Translated: CASSSGPTGEGYTF.

This chain links TRBV10-2 with TRBJ2-1, with 10 bases fitting TRBD2. CDR3 length: 15 residues. Trimming at V came to 4 bases and at J to 8 bases, leaving 8 bases not matched to a gene. The germline CDR1 and CDR2 sequences are WSHSY and SAAADI. CDR3: CASSGSERGGHEQFF. DNA of the CDR3: TGCGCCAGCAGTGGATCCGAGCGGGGGGGCCATGAGCAGTTCTTC.

Only a few counts were recorded for this clone. The chain is built from TRBV7-2 and TRBJ2-7, with D perhaps TRBD2 (5 bases). V lost 4 bases to trimming and J lost 3 bases, with 10 bases between them. The CDR3 spans 13 residues. Germline assignment: CDR1 SGHTA and CDR2 FQGNSA. This CDR3 is CASSSDWFYEQYF. CDR3 DNA: TGTGCCAGCAGCTCGGACTGGTTCTACGAGCAGTACTTC.